These 12 T cell receptor beta chains were sequenced from one sample in a study of blood T cells in healthy people across ages (dated by TCRdb to between 2014 and 2016). Library prep was done by 5' RACE. Sequencer: Illumina HiSeq 2500. A second PCR of about 6 to 11 cycles was performed with a sample-barcoded 5' primer and a J-beta primer mix. Through fastp at Q25 and MiXCR, TCRdb rebuilt clones from the public reads, retaining in-frame beta chains. Entries are consolidated by CDR3 protein sequence, retaining the most common genes and DNA. Counted in this sample were hundreds of thousands of distinct CDR3 sequences; approximately 50% of them appeared once. Roughly 34% of the sample rests with the top ten. Specimen: blood. These receptors were obtained from a woman aged 55-70 years in good health.

The chain carries TRBV25-1 and TRBJ2-4; 7 bases map to TRBD2. The germline CDR1 and CDR2 sequences are MGHDK and SYGVNS. V dropped 4 bases and J dropped 8; count of bases not matched to a gene: 14. The CDR3 length is 16 residues. The CDR3 spells CASSGDGRTLAHIQYF. As DNA, the CDR3 is TGTGCCAGCAGTGGCGACGGGAGGACGCTAGCTCACATTCAGTACTTC.

The chain uses TRBV7-2 and TRBJ2-1; D remains ambiguous. The CDR3 spans 12 residues. The V end lost 5 bases, the J end lost 9 bases, and 11 bases lay between the germline ends. Looked up from germline, CDR1 is SGHTA and CDR2 is FQGNSA. CDR3 protein: CASSIGLREQFF. The CDR3, as DNA: TGTGCCAGCAGCATAGGCTTGCGTGAGCAGTTCTTC.

This clonotype was detected a few times. The chain links TRBV3-1 to TRBJ1-2, with D maybe TRBD1 (6 bases). In germline, CDR1 is LGHDT, CDR2 YNNKEL (reference sequence). Trimming cost V 4 bases and J 2 bases, with 14 bases left between them. The CDR3 length is 15 residues. For the CDR3, the DNA is TGTGCCAGCAGCCCTTCTGGGACATCCAACTATGGCTACACCTTC. Residues: CASSPSGTSNYGYTF. The whole variable domain, remainder taken from reference TRBV3-1 and TRBJ1-2, is DTAVSQTPKYLVTQMGNDKSIKCEQNLGHDTMYWYKQDSKKFLKIMFSYNNKELIINETVPNRFSPKSPDKAHLNLHINSLELGDSAVYFCASSPSGTSNYGYTFGSGTRLTVV.

The J gene is TRBJ2-7, the V gene TRBV10-3, with TRBD2 identical over 8 bases. Germline loops: CDR1 ENHRY, CDR2 SYGVKD. CDR3 length: 15 residues. V lost 4 bases and J lost 0; bases outside the gene matches: 5. CDR3 DNA sequence: TGTGCCATCAGTGCCCCGGGGGGGCCCTCCTACGAGCAGTACTTC. This translates into CAISAPGGPSYEQYF.

The rearrangement links TRBV29-1 to TRBJ2-3; tentative D call: TRBD2 (6 bases). Germline V gives CDR1 SQVTM, CDR2 ANQGSEA. Trimming stripped 0 bases from V and 6 bases from J, with 16 bases between. CDR3 length: 15 residues. The CDR3 region is CSVEDRTGAVDTQYF. CDR3 nucleotides: TGCAGCGTTGAAGATCGGACGGGAGCTGTGGATACGCAGTATTTT.

This clonotype was seen repeatedly, ten times or more. The chain joins TRBV7-6 to TRBJ2-5; 7 bases fit TRBD1. The J call may not be correct, given that the DNA end is closer to TRBJ2-7. This CDR3 spans 13 amino acids. Per the germline V gene, CDR1 is SGHVS and CDR2 is FNYEAQ. The CDR3 spells CASSSSRQGEQYF. In DNA, the CDR3 is TGTGCCAGCAGCTCCTCCCGACAGGGCGAGCAGTACTTC.

This chain uses TRBV6-5 with TRBJ2-3, with 10 bases aligning to TRBD1. Trimming cost V 4 bases and J 2 bases; bases outside gene matches: 3. CDR3 length: 15 amino acids. CDR1 is MNHEY, CDR2 SVGAGI, per germline. In DNA, the CDR3 is TGTGCCAGCAGTTGGGACAGGGGATTCACAGATACGCAGTATTTT. Protein product: CASSWDRGFTDTQYF.

This clonotype was detected once. Relative to the germline gene, one junction end is altered; a read error may explain this. The genes are TRBV2 and TRBJ2-7; weak D call: TRBD1 (5 bases). This CDR3 comprises 14 residues. The germline V gene has CDR1 SNHLY and CDR2 FYNNEI. CDR3 in amino acids: CACRDSVLSYEQYF. DNA for the CDR3: TGTGCCTGCAGAGACAGCGTCCTCTCCTACGAGCAGTACTTC. The full variable domain, rest sourced from reference TRBV2 and TRBJ2-7, is EPEVTQTPSHQVTQMGQEVILRCVPISNHLYFYWYRQILGQKVEFLVSFYNNEISEKSEIFDDQFSVERPDGSNFTLKIRSTKLEDSAMYFCACRDSVLSYEQYFGPGTRLTVT.

V is TRBV10-3 and J is TRBJ1-4; weak D call: TRBD1 (5 bases). CDR3 size: 15 residues. Deletions cut 0 bases from V and 4 bases from J, with 9 bases between. Germline V CDR1 and CDR2: ENHRY, SYGVKD. The CDR3 bases are TGTGCCATCAGTGAGTCGGCAGGGTTTAATGAAAAACTGTTTTTT. The encoded protein is CAISESAGFNEKLFF.

This clonotype has a handful of counts. The chain links TRBV20-1 to TRBJ2-3, with 11 bases fitting TRBD2. Per the germline V gene, CDR1 is DFQATT and CDR2 is SNEGSKA (reference sequence). With V trimmed by 3 bases and J by 8 bases, 7 bases remained unmatched. CDR3 length: 14 residues. Written as DNA, the CDR3 is TGCAGTGCTAGCGTAGCGGGAGGGCCGAGTACGCAGTATTTT. Amino acid sequence: CSASVAGGPSTQYF.

The chain joins TRBV12-3 or TRBV12-4 to TRBJ1-1; D gene ambiguous. The CDR3 extends over 14 amino acids. Deletions cut 2 bases from V and 3 bases from J, with 10 bases between. The CDR3 is CASSLYRGDTEAFF. Here the CDR3 DNA reads TGTGCCAGCAGTTTATATCGTGGGGACACTGAAGCTTTCTTT.

This chain links TRBV5-4 with TRBJ2-3, with 12 bases identical to TRBD2. Germline V gives CDR1 SGHNT, CDR2 YYREEE (reference sequence). V lost 4 bases and J lost 5; bases outside the gene matches: 8. The CDR3 length is 16 residues. This CDR3 reads CASSTSSGRAIDTQYF. In DNA, the CDR3 is TGTGCCAGCAGCACGTCTAGCGGGAGGGCCATAGATACGCAGTATTTT.